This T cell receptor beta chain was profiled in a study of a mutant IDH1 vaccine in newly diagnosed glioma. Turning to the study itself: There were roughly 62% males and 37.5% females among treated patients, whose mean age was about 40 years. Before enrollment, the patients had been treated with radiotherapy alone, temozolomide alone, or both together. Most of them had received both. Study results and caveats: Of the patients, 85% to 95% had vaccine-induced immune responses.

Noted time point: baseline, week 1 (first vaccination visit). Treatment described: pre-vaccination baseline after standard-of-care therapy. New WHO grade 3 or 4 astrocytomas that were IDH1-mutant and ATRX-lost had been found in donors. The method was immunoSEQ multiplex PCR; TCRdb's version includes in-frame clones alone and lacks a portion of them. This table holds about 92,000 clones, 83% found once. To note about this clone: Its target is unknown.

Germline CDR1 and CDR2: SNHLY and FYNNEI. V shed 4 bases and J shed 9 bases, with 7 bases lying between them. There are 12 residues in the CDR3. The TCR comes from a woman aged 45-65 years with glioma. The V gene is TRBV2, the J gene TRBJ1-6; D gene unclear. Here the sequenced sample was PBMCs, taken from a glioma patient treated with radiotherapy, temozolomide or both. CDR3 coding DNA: TGTGCCAGCAGTGTTATAGGTTCACCCCTCCACTTT. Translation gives CASSVIGSPLHF.